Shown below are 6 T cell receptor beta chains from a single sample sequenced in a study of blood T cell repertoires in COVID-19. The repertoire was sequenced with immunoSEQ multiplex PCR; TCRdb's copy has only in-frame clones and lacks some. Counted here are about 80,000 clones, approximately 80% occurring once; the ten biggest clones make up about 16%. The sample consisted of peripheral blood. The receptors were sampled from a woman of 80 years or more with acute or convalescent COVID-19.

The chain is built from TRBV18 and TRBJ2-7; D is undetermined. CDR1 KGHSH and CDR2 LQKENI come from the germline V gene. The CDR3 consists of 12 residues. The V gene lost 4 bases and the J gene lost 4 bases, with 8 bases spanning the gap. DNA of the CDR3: TGTGCCAGCTCACTCGCCGGGTACGAGCAGTACTTC. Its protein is CASSLAGYEQYF.

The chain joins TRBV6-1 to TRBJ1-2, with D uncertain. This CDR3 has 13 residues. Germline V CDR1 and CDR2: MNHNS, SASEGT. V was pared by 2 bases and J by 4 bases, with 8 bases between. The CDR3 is CASSELLSYGYTF. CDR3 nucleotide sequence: TGTGCCAGCAGTGAACTCCTCTCCTATGGCTACACCTTC.

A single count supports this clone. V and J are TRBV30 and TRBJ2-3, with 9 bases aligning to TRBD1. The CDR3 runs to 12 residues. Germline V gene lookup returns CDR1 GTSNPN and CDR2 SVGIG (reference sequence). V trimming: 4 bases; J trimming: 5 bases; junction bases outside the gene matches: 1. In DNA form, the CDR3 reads TGTGCCTGGAACAGGGGGCAAGATACGCAGTATTTT. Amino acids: CAWNRGQDTQYF.

CDR3 nucleotide sequence: TGTGCCAGCAGTTCAGGACTAGCCTATGAGCAGTTCTTC. It specifies CASSSGLAYEQFF. The rearrangement joins TRBV28 to TRBJ2-1; 8 nucleotides match TRBD2. Germline loops: CDR1 MDHEN, CDR2 SYDVKM. Losses at the gene ends were 4 bases for V and 8 bases for J; bases not matched to a gene: 4. This CDR3 is 13 amino acids long. Filled out from reference TRBV28 and TRBJ2-1, the complete variable domain reads DVKVTQSSRYLVKRTGEKVFLECVQDMDHENMFWYRQDPGLGLRLIYFSYDVKMKEKGDIPEGYSVSREKKERFSLILESASTNQTSMYLCASSSGLAYEQFFGPGTRLTVL.

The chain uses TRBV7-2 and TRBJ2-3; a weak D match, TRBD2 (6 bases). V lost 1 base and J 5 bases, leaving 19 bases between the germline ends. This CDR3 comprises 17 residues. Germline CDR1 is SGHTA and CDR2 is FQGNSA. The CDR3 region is CASSLVRIAGLGDTQYF. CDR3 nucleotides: TGTGCCAGCAGCTTAGTAAGGATTGCGGGGTTGGGAGATACGCAGTATTTT. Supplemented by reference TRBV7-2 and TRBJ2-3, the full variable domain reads GAGVSQSPSNKVTEKGKDVELRCDPISGHTALYWYRQSLGQGLEFLIYFQGNSAPDKSGLPSDRFSAERTGGSVSTLTIQRTQQEDSAVYLCASSLVRIAGLGDTQYFGPGTRLTVL.

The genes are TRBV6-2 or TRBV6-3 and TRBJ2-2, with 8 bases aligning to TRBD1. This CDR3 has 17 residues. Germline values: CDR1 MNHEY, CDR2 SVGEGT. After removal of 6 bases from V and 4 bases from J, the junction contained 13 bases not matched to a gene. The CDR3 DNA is TGTGCCAGCAGCTTACATCGACAGGGGATGAGCACCGGGGAGCTGTTTTTT. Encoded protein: CASSLHRQGMSTGELFF.